These 15 T cell receptor beta chains share one sample of origin, sequenced in a study of T cell repertoires in cytomegalovirus infection (dated by TCRdb to 2018 to 2020). The sequencer was an Illumina HiSeq 1500. TCRdb reprocessed the public reads (quality trimming at Q25 with fastp, clone calling with MiXCR) and kept in-frame beta chains. Rows with one shared CDR3 protein collapse into an entry with the most common genes and DNA. In all, the sample holds hundreds of thousands of distinct CDR3 sequences, and around 30% of those were seen once. About 20% of the sample goes to the ten largest clones. The treatment or condition label on this specimen signifies: in vitro stimulation with specific CMV peptide epitopes to enrich CMV-specific T cells. Their target antigens are unknown. This sample comprised cultured PBMCs, obtained from culture after CMV antigen stimulation. The source of these receptors is a human donor in good health (CMV status not recorded). Some clones in this sample may be carry-over from other donors' samples.

This clonotype was found once. This chain links TRBV3-1 with TRBJ1-2; a possible D gene is TRBD1 (6 bases). Germline V gene data show CDR1 as LGHDT and CDR2 as YNNKEL (reference sequence). The CDR3 has 13 residues. V was pared by 4 bases and J by 6 bases, with 12 bases between. DNA of the CDR3: TGTGCCAGCAGCCCCCACAGGGATGATGGCTACACCTTC. It codes for CASSPHRDDGYTF.

There are a few counts of this clonotype. The chain uses TRBV29-1 and TRBJ2-7; 11 nucleotides line up with TRBD1. Trimming took 6 bases from V and 3 from J; bases not matched to a gene: 4. This CDR3 is built from 13 residues. CDR1 is SQVTM and CDR2 is ANQGSEA in the germline V gene. The DNA for the CDR3 is TGCAGCGTCGGAGGGACAGGGGGCTACGAGCAGTACTTC. Translating gives CSVGGTGGYEQYF.

V is TRBV7-9 and J is TRBJ1-3, with D hard to call. The CDR3 contains 13 residues. Germline CDR1 reads SEHNR; CDR2 reads FQNEAQ (reference sequence). Trimming pared 5 bases from V and 1 base from J, leaving 6 bases between. CDR3 in amino acids: CASSVWSGNTIYF. CDR3 DNA sequence: TGTGCCAGCAGCGTATGGTCTGGAAACACCATATATTTT.

The chain recombines TRBV7-2 with TRBJ1-2, with 9 bases fitting TRBD1. This CDR3 contains 15 residues. Germline V gene lookup returns CDR1 SGHTA and CDR2 FQGNSA. J gave up 4 bases and V 5 bases, and 8 bases lay outside the gene matches. The CDR3: CASSIRDRVSYGYTF. DNA of the CDR3: TGTGCCAGCAGCATCCGGGACAGGGTTTCCTATGGCTACACCTTC.

This clonotype was counted many times. The chain combines TRBV7-8 with TRBJ2-7, with D perhaps being TRBD1 or TRBD2 (6 bases each). The CDR3 runs to 15 residues. CDR1 SGHVS and CDR2 FQNEAQ come from the germline V gene. Deletions cut 4 bases from V and 3 bases from J, with 16 bases between. The CDR3 region is CASSSSRGGLYEQYF. The CDR3 bases are TGTGCCAGCAGCTCCTCCAGAGGGGGACTCTACGAGCAGTACTTC.

V and J are TRBV27 and TRBJ1-1; D is perhaps TRBD1 (5 bases). V shed 6 bases and J shed 4 bases, with 15 bases lying between them. The CDR3 extends over 14 amino acids. Germline CDR1 reads MNHEY; CDR2 reads SMNVEV (reference sequence). The CDR3 is CASSRRYGATEAFF. CDR3 in DNA: TGTGCCAGCAGCCGAAGGTACGGGGCCACTGAAGCTTTCTTT.

The chain joins TRBV5-6 to TRBJ2-2, with 7 bases matching TRBD1. Per germline, CDR1 SGHDT and CDR2 YYEEEE. With V trimmed by 1 base and J by 3 bases, 6 bases remained unmatched. The CDR3 covers 16 residues. The CDR3: CASSLTGQLHTGELFF. CDR3 DNA sequence: TGTGCCAGCAGCTTGACGGGACAGTTGCACACCGGGGAGCTGTTTTTT.

This sequence joins TRBV12-3 or TRBV12-4 and TRBJ2-3; maybe TRBD2 (5 bases). The germline V and J ends were trimmed by 4 bases and 3 bases, with 23 bases remaining between them. This CDR3 spans 18 amino acids. DNA for the CDR3: TGTGCCAGCAGTTCCACTATCGGACTGCTCCTCGGGACAGATACGCAGTATTTT. The encoded protein is CASSSTIGLLLGTDTQYF.

This clonotype was detected only a few times. The chain employs TRBV7-1 and TRBJ2-3; D is unclear. TRBV7-1 counts as an open reading frame of uncertain function. CDR3 size: 14 residues. V lost 5 bases, J lost 6 bases, and 15 bases lay in between. CDR3 residues: CASSPYGAGDTQYF. The CDR3 bases are TGTGCCAGCAGCCCGTACGGCGCCGGGGATACGCAGTATTTT.

V gene TRBV2 combines with J gene TRBJ1-5, with unresolved D. V lost 4 bases, J lost 3 bases, and 10 bases lay in between. This CDR3 has 14 amino acids. CDR1 and CDR2 from the germline V gene are SNHLY and FYNNEI. This chain's CDR3 is CASSGSGSNQPQHF. Written as DNA, the CDR3 is TGTGCCAGCAGTGGATCGGGATCCAATCAGCCCCAGCATTTT. The full variable domain, completed using reference TRBV2 and TRBJ1-5, is EPEVTQTPSHQVTQMGQEVILRCVPISNHLYFYWYRQILGQKVEFLVSFYNNEISEKSEIFDDQFSVERPDGSNFTLKIRSTKLEDSAMYFCASSGSGSNQPQHFGDGTRLSIL.

The chain has TRBV5-1 and TRBJ1-2, with D possibly TRBD1 on 5 matching bases. CDR1 SGHRS and CDR2 YFSETQ come from the germline V gene. The CDR3 consists of 15 residues. Trimming pared 1 base from V and 6 bases from J, leaving 16 bases between. In DNA form, the CDR3 reads TGCGCCAGCAGCTTGTCCTCGCAGGGATGGGATGGCTACACCTTC. Encoded protein: CASSLSSQGWDGYTF. The full variable domain, rest sourced from reference TRBV5-1 and TRBJ1-2, is KAGVTQTPRYLIKTRGQQVTLSCSPISGHRSVSWYQQTPGQGLQFLFEYFSETQRNKGNFPGRFSGRQFSNSRSEMNVSTLELGDSALYLCASSLSSQGWDGYTFGSGTRLTVV.

This clonotype was found a few times. The chain links TRBV11-2 to TRBJ2-5, with 9 bases matching TRBD2. The J segment lost 5 bases and the V segment lost 8 bases, leaving 9 bases of the junction unmatched. Germline CDR1 and CDR2: SGHAT and FQNNGV. The CDR3 has 14 amino acids. CDR3 coding DNA: TGTGCCAGCCATGCGGGGGGGCGGTGGGAGACCCAGTACTTC. Protein sequence: CASHAGGRWETQYF.

This clonotype was counted only a few times. V is TRBV7-9 and J is TRBJ2-3; D may be TRBD2 (5 bases). There are 14 residues in the CDR3. Germline V CDR1 and CDR2: SEHNR, FQNEAQ (reference sequence). V was clipped by 5 bases and J by 4 bases, with 13 bases between them. CDR3 protein: CASSHPDGADTQYF. The CDR3, as DNA: TGTGCCAGCAGCCATCCGGACGGGGCAGATACGCAGTATTTT.

The chain has TRBV6-1 and TRBJ2-3; possibly TRBD1 for D (6 bases). V was clipped by 3 bases and J by 5 bases, with 12 bases between them. This CDR3 contains 14 residues. Per germline, CDR1 MNHNS and CDR2 SASEGT. Here the CDR3 DNA reads TGTGCCAGCAGTGAGGGGGCCGAGATAGATACGCAGTATTTT. It encodes CASSEGAEIDTQYF.

The chain joins TRBV7-6 to TRBJ2-7; D could derive from TRBD1 or TRBD2 (7 bases each). Trimming took off 5 bases at V and 1 base at J, with 18 bases between the two ends. The CDR3 is made up of 16 amino acids. Germline lookup yields CDR1 SGHVS and CDR2 FNYEAQ. The CDR3, as DNA: TGTGCCAGCAGCCATACTTCCAGGGGGGGATCCTACGAGCAGTACTTC. Its translation is CASSHTSRGGSYEQYF. The entire variable domain, with the rest obtained from reference TRBV7-6 and TRBJ2-7, is as follows: GAGVSQSPRYKVTKRGQDVALRCDPISGHVSLYWYRQALGQGPEFLTYFNYEAQQDKSGLPNDRFSAERPEGSISTLTIQRTEQRDSAMYRCASSHTSRGGSYEQYFGPGTRLTVT.